This T cell receptor (beta chain) derives from a study of OX40 agonist ivuxolimab in advanced cancers. Study summary: The dose-escalation cohort was just under 85% male, with a mean age of approximately 61 years, ranging roughly 20 to 90.

As regards this clone: Its antigen is undetermined.

TCRdb keeps only in-frame clones here, not all; method: immunoSEQ multiplex PCR. Among under 15,000 clones listed, 75% to 90% were seen once. Germline assignment: CDR1 LNHDA and CDR2 SQIVND (reference sequence). V lost 3 bases and J 2 bases, leaving 15 bases between the germline ends. CDR3 size: 16 residues. Study results and limitations: Patients with a partial response at 0.1-3.0 mg/kg had among the lowest clonal expansion. Antigen specificity of clonally expanded peripheral T cells was not established.

The receptor was derived from an adult with an advanced solid tumor such as melanoma, head and neck, liver or kidney cancer. The rearrangement links TRBV19 to TRBJ2-3; D could derive from TRBD1 or TRBD2 (6 bases each). The sequencing here drew on CD4+ or CD8+ T cells sorted from blood, taken in a trial of the OX40 agonist ivuxolimab. In nucleotides, the CDR3 is TGTGCCAGTAGTATGAAGGGGGGATTCTTCACAGATACGCAGTATTTT. As protein: CASSMKGGFFTDTQYF.